The 17 T cell receptor beta chains below were found in one sample sequenced in a study of blood T cells in healthy people across ages. Alongside a J-beta primer mix, a sample-barcoded 5' primer served in a second PCR lasting roughly 6 to 12 cycles. TCRdb called the 5' RACE reads again in MiXCR, with one record for every CDR3 protein. The sample yields about 780,000 distinct CDR3 sequences, 35% to 50% seen once. The specimen was blood. The receptors come from a man at least 80 years old in good health.

The rearrangement links TRBV20-1 to TRBJ2-7, with 14 bases lining up with TRBD2. The V gene's germline CDR1 is DFQATT and CDR2 SNEGSKA (reference sequence). The CDR3 has 15 amino acids. Unmatched junction bases numbered 5, after V lost 3 bases and J lost 4 bases. CDR3 nucleotide sequence: TGCAGTGCTAGGGGGACTAGCGGGGGAACTTACGAGCAGTACTTC. Its protein is CSARGTSGGTYEQYF.

The chain carries TRBV7-2 and TRBJ2-3; no definite D call. Trimming left V 5 bases short and J 4 bases short, with 16 bases between. The CDR3 covers 15 residues. CDR1 and CDR2 from the germline V gene are SGHTA and FQGNSA. The DNA for the CDR3 is TGTGCCAGCAGCATCATTGTGGGGATCTCAGATACGCAGTATTTT. Its translation is CASSIIVGISDTQYF.

This clonotype showed up many times. The rearrangement joins TRBV7-2 to TRBJ1-4; TRBD1 matches 7 bases. The CDR3 is 14 amino acids. V trimming: 4 bases; J trimming: 8 bases; junction bases outside the gene matches: 7. Germline CDR1 and CDR2: SGHTA and FQGNSA. CDR3 bases: TGTGCCAGCAGCTCCGACAGGGTGAACGAAAAACTGTTTTTT. It is translated as CASSSDRVNEKLFF.

The chain couples TRBV20-1 to TRBJ2-7; 11 nucleotides align to TRBD2. Judging by the DNA end, TRBJ2-5 fits better; the J call may be wrong. The CDR3 covers 14 residues. Per germline, CDR1 DFQATT and CDR2 SNEGSKA (reference sequence). This chain's CDR3 is CSAPMIAGGGTQYF. CDR3 coding DNA: TGCAGTGCCCCAATGATAGCGGGAGGGGGGACCCAGTACTTC.

This clonotype was seen a few times. The chain employs TRBV7-9 and TRBJ2-1, with D tentatively TRBD2 (6 bases). CDR1 SEHNR and CDR2 FQNEAQ come from the germline V gene (reference sequence). The germline V and J ends were trimmed by 5 bases and 6 bases, with 11 bases remaining between them. There are 13 residues in the CDR3. This CDR3 reads CASSPRRVNEQFF. DNA of the CDR3: TGTGCCAGCAGCCCTCGGAGGGTCAATGAGCAGTTCTTC.

The DNA for the CDR3 is TGTGCCTGGAGTGTAGGGAGGACTAGCGGAGAGACCCAGTACTTC. As protein: CAWSVGRTSGETQYF. The gene calls are TRBV30 and TRBJ2-5; 10 bases match TRBD2. The trim removed 0 bases at V and 4 bases at J, leaving 5 bases unmatched. Germline V lookup: CDR1 GTSNPN, CDR2 SVGIG (reference sequence). CDR3 length: 15 amino acids.

The gene calls are TRBV27 and TRBJ2-6; 9 positions match TRBD2. Germline CDR1 MNHEY, CDR2 SMNVEV (reference sequence). The CDR3 sequence is 20 residues long. V lost 1 base, J lost 2 bases, and 12 bases stayed unmatched. The chain's CDR3 is CASSLFLAGSPYPGANVLTF. CDR3 nucleotides: TGTGCCAGCAGTTTATTCCTAGCGGGGAGTCCATACCCTGGGGCCAACGTCCTGACTTTC.

This clonotype was seen a handful of times. The rearrangement uses TRBV28 and TRBJ2-7; TRBD1 or TRBD2 may be the D gene (5 bases each). CDR3 length: 15 amino acids. V dropped 6 bases and J dropped 3 bases, with 18 bases sitting between them. The germline V gene encodes CDR1 MDHEN and CDR2 SYDVKM. CDR3 region: CASSQPGPPYYEQYF. The CDR3 nucleotides read TGTGCCAGCAGCCAACCGGGACCACCTTACTACGAGCAGTACTTC. The full variable domain, rest sourced from reference TRBV28 and TRBJ2-7, is DVKVTQSSRYLVKRTGEKVFLECVQDMDHENMFWYRQDPGLGLRLIYFSYDVKMKEKGDIPEGYSVSREKKERFSLILESASTNQTSMYLCASSQPGPPYYEQYFGPGTRLTVT.

The sample holds a few counts of this clonotype. The CDR3 is CASSPTGGTHNEQFF. Here the CDR3 DNA reads TGTGCCAGCAGCCCAACTGGCGGGACCCACAATGAGCAGTTCTTC. V is TRBV11-2 and J is TRBJ2-1; tentatively, D is TRBD2 (6 bases). CDR3 length: 15 residues. The V and J ends lost 5 bases and 5 bases respectively, with 16 bases between them. Germline CDR1 is SGHAT and CDR2 is FQNNGV.

This clonotype has just one count. A read error is possible here, since a much larger clone lies one base away. The chain links TRBV11-1 to TRBJ2-1; 9 bases map to TRBD2. This CDR3 has 14 residues. In germline, CDR1 is SGHAT, CDR2 FQDESV (reference sequence). The CDR3 reads CASRTSGSYNGQFF. The CDR3 nucleotides read TGTGCCAGCAGGACTAGCGGTTCTTACAATGGGCAGTTCTTC.

This clonotype occurred a few times. The rearrangement joins TRBV4-2 to TRBJ2-7; 12 nucleotides line up with TRBD2. Germline lookup yields CDR1 LGHNA and CDR2 YNFKEQ. The CDR3 is 16 residues long. The junction had 5 bases not matched to a gene; V was cut back by 1 base and J by 4 bases. The CDR3 nucleotides read TGTGCCAGCAGCCAAGCGACTAGCGGGAGTGTGTACGAGCAGTACTTC. This gives the protein CASSQATSGSVYEQYF.

This clonotype was detected ten times or more. The chain carries TRBV5-1 and TRBJ1-1, with D maybe TRBD1 (6 bases). The CDR3 contains 14 residues. The germline V gene has CDR1 SGHRS and CDR2 YFSETQ. V gave up 0 bases and J gave up 4 bases, with 10 bases separating them. The CDR3 sequence: CASSLDGGRTEAFF. The CDR3 DNA sequence: TGCGCCAGCAGCTTGGACGGGGGCCGCACTGAAGCTTTCTTT. The complete variable domain, with remaining parts taken from reference TRBV5-1 and TRBJ1-1, reads KAGVTQTPRYLIKTRGQQVTLSCSPISGHRSVSWYQQTPGQGLQFLFEYFSETQRNKGNFPGRFSGRQFSNSRSEMNVSTLELGDSALYLCASSLDGGRTEAFFGQGTRLTVV.

V usage is TRBV27 and J usage is TRBJ2-3; D unresolved. Germline V lookup: CDR1 MNHEY, CDR2 SMNVEV (reference sequence). V lost 4 bases and J 3 bases, leaving 11 bases between the germline ends. CDR3 size: 14 residues. The CDR3 DNA reads TGTGCCAGCAGTTGGAGCGTGGGGACAGATACGCAGTATTTT. The encoded protein is CASSWSVGTDTQYF.

This clonotype was detected ten times or more. V and J are TRBV5-1 and TRBJ2-4; possible D gene TRBD1, 6 bases. This CDR3 has 15 residues. V lost 0 bases to trimming and J lost 7 bases, with 14 bases between them. Per germline, CDR1 SGHRS and CDR2 YFSETQ. The CDR3 nucleotides are TGCGCCAGCAGCTTGGCCCGGGGACACCTGAACATTCAGTACTTC. Amino acid sequence: CASSLARGHLNIQYF.

This clonotype was seen more than once but under ten times. The chain joins TRBV6-5 to TRBJ2-7, with a possible D match to TRBD2 (7 bases). This CDR3 is 12 amino acids long. Germline CDR1 is MNHEY and CDR2 is SVGAGI. The V end lost 2 bases, the J end lost 6 bases, and 8 bases lay between the germline ends. The CDR3 loop reads CASSYRGAEQYF. In nucleotides, the CDR3 is TGTGCCAGCAGTTACCGGGGGGCCGAGCAGTACTTC.

The chain couples TRBV15 to TRBJ2-5; tentatively, D is TRBD2 (6 bases). With the DNA end fitting TRBJ2-7 better, the J assignment may be wrong. Germline values: CDR1 LNHNV, CDR2 YYDKDF (reference sequence). This CDR3 is built from 15 residues. CDR3 in amino acids: CATSNMGRDLYEQYF. CDR3 bases: TGTGCCACCAGCAATATGGGGCGGGACCTTTACGAGCAGTACTTC.

There are many counts of this clonotype. This chain connects TRBV7-3 to TRBJ2-3; no reliable D call. The CDR3 sequence is 13 residues long. Trimming took 5 bases from V and 2 from J, leaving 8 bases between them. From germline, CDR1 is SGHTA and CDR2 FQGTGA. The CDR3 protein is CASSETYTDTQYF. For the CDR3, the DNA is TGTGCCAGCAGCGAGACATACACAGATACGCAGTATTTT.